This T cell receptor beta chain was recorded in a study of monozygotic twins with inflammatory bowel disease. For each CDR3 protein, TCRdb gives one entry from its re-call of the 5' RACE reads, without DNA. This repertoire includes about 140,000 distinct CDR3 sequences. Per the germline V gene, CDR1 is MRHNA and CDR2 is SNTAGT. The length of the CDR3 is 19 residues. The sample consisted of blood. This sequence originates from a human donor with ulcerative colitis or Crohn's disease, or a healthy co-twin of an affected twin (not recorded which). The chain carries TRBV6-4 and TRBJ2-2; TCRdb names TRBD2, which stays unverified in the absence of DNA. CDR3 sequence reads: CASSHGLAGEDRSTGELFF.